This T cell receptor beta chain was captured by sequencing in a study of blood T cell repertoires in COVID-19 (dated by TCRdb to 2020 to 2022). Describing the broader study: Samples covering the acute and convalescent phases of COVID-19 were provided by collaborators in the United States, Italy and Spain. The material from the prospective study consisted of cDNA or gDNA derived from T cells, B-cell-depleted T cells, or PBMCs. The dataset comprised deeply sampled blood TCRbeta repertoires from subjects exposed to, actively infected with, or recovered from COVID-19. A freely available public database, intended as a resource for researchers studying the immune response to SARS-CoV-2, is where the repertoires were released. The samples were drawn from the first 160 participants of the ongoing ImmuneRACE study and from 1,254 subjects provided by 6 global collaborators. A de-identified subject ID, COVID-19 status, age in years and sex were almost always included in the sample metadata. Where available, HLA class I and class II types were taken from metadata supplied by the sample provider and were not determined by assay-based typing. General conclusions and limits of the study: The amount of clinical and demographic metadata varied by source and participant and was provided uncurated.

TCRbeta CDR3 regions were amplified from genomic DNA using the immunoSEQ Assay, a bias-controlled multiplex PCR. In the paper's pipeline: Nucleated cell counts per sample were estimated from amplification of reference gene primers within the assay. To quantify the absolute abundance of each unique TCRbeta CDR3 rearrangement, sequence reads were collapsed and filtered. For each sample, productive Simpson clonality was calculated as the square root of Simpson's diversity index over productive rearrangements. What TCRdb holds here is the immuneACCESS table cut down to in-frame rearrangements. Part of the clones is not present; checked against another copy, under half of the missing clones reflect an unresolved V gene, and the others are unexplained. Clone size and V and J calls were adopted from that table, with D and trimming inferred from the DNA. The sample profile shows under 130,000 clones; about 90% of them were found once. The biggest ten clones account for approximately 6.2% of the sample.

Collaborating institutions collected whole blood in K2EDTA tubes following their own protocols. Collaborator samples were shipped for TCRbeta analysis as frozen whole blood, isolated PBMCs, or DNA extracted from either sample type. With regard to this clone: Its antigen is still unknown. No much larger clone is present one base from it, and per-base qualities are unavailable.

The CDR3 contains 14 residues, cysteine and phenylalanine counted. Only the CDR3 DNA stays, 42 bases, in frame from base 1. V and J are truncated by 7 bases and 2 bases respectively, leaving an intervening sequence of 14 bases. CDR1 and CDR2 were assigned from the germline V gene as SGHVS and FQNEAQ. The rearranged chain carries TRBV7-8 and TRBJ1-2; the D gene assignment is ambiguous. The source is a human donor in a cohort sampled during active COVID-19. The sequencing sample was made of peripheral blood. The DNA reads as follows: TGTGCCAGCACCCGCACAGCCGAGAACTATGGCTACACCTTC. It encodes CASTRTAENYGYTF.